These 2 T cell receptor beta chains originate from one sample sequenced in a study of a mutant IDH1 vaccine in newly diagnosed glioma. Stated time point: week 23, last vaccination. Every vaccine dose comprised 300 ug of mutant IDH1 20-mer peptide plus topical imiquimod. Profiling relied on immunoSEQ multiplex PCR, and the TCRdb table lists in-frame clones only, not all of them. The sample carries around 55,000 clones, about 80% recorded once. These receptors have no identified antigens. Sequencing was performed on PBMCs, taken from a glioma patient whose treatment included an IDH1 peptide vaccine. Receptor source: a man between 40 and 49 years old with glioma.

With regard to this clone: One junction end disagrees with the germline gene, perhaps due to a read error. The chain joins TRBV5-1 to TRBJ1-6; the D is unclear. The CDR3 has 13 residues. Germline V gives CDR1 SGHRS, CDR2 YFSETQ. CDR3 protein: CAGRTDYNSPLHF. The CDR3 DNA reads TGCGCCGGCAGGACGGACTATAATTCACCCCTCCACTTT. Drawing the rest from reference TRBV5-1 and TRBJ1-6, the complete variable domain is KAGVTQTPRYLIKTRGQQVTLSCSPISGHRSVSWYQQTPGQGLQFLFEYFSETQRNKGNFPGRFSGRQFSNSRSEMNVSTLELGDSALYLCAGRTDYNSPLHFGNGTRLTVT.

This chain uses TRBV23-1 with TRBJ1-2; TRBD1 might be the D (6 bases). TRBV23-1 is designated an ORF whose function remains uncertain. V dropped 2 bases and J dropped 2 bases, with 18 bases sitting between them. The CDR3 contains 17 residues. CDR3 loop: CASSQRGAPGANYGYTF. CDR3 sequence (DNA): TGCGCCAGCAGTCAAAGAGGGGCGCCAGGGGCGAACTATGGCTACACCTTC.